This TCR beta chain derives from a study of cytomegalovirus exposure and HLA in healthy donors. PCR involved 60 Vbeta and 13 Jbeta primers. Produced via immunoSEQ multiplex PCR; TCRdb's table is partial and in-frame only. The sample includes approximately 81,000 clones, around 68% seen only once; the top ten take more than 8%. In the case of this clone: Its antigen is unidentified.

Findings of the study overall: It was reported in a later analysis that an Asian-associated ancestry cluster showed fewer N-insertions than the approximately 670-donor mean.

V was shortened by 6 bases and J by 2 bases, with 10 bases between the two germline ends. CDR1 and CDR2 from the germline V gene are MNHNS and SASEGT. This CDR3 has 13 amino acids. The sequencing sample was made of PBMCs. The V and J genes are TRBV6-1 and TRBJ1-1, with D possibly being TRBD1 (5 bases). The TCR sequence derives from a man aged 40-49 years in good health and CMV-seropositive. In nucleotides, the CDR3 is TGTGCCAGCAGACAGGCCCTAAACACTGAAGCTTTCTTT. Amino acids: CASRQALNTEAFF.